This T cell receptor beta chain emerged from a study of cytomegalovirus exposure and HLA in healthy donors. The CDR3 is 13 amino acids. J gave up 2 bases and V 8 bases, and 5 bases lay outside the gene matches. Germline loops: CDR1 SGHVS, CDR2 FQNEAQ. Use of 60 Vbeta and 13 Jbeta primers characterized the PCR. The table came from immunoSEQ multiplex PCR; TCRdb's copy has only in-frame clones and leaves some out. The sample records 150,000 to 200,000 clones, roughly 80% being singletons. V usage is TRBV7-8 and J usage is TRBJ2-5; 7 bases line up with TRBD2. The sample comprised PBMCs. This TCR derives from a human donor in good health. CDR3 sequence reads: CASRGGVQETQYF. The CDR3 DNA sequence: TGTGCCAGCCGCGGGGGAGTTCAAGAGACCCAGTACTTC.